This TCR beta chain is from a study of shared clonotypes between healthy human individuals. Study details: Contributing individuals were a couple of females and a few males aged 18 to 49. Findings and caveats of the study: In this cohort, only blood was sampled, and tissue repertoires likely differ.

Sorted-subset replicate PCRs used about 180 ng DNA, about 30,000 T cell genomes. The method was immunoSEQ multiplex PCR; TCRdb's version includes in-frame clones alone and lacks a portion of them. The sample shows over 2 million clones, under 95% of them seen only once. Trimming at V came to 0 bases and at J to 1 base, leaving 7 bases not matched to a gene. The length of the CDR3 is 17 residues. CDR1 SGHRS and CDR2 YFSETQ come from the germline V gene. Worth noting for this clone: Its antigen is still unknown.

This sequence was found in a man aged 18 to 35 in good health. Some clones in this sample may be carry-over from other donors' samples. Sequencing was carried out using naive CD4+ T cells from PBMCs. Subset indicated: CD45RA+ positively selected. The chain employs TRBV5-1 and TRBJ2-5, with 9 bases lining up with TRBD2. CDR3 DNA sequence: TGCGCCAGCAGCTTGGGAAGGTCTAGCGGGGCCCAAGAGACCCAGTACTTC. Encoded protein: CASSLGRSSGAQETQYF. The full variable domain, its missing parts supplied by reference TRBV5-1 and TRBJ2-5, is KAGVTQTPRYLIKTRGQQVTLSCSPISGHRSVSWYQQTPGQGLQFLFEYFSETQRNKGNFPGRFSGRQFSNSRSEMNVSTLELGDSALYLCASSLGRSSGAQETQYFGPGTRLLVL.